The 9 T cell receptor beta chains below come from one sample, sequenced in a study of vaccination and CD4 T cells after COVID-19. Their recognized antigens are unknown. An Oncomine TCR Beta short-read assay was used to sequence the DNA from cultured CD4+ T cells. MiXCR, applied by TCRdb to the PCR reads, yields one record per CDR3 protein. Of 7,500 to 9,000 distinct CDR3 sequences listed, less than 50% are singletons. Treatment in this sample: approximately 9-day PBMC culture with coronavirus spike peptide pools or control peptides (ViraFEST assay). According to the study, CD4+ T cells from the unexposed donor were gathered ahead of the COVID-19 pandemic (2011-2018). Sequencing input: CD4+ T cells from blood, cultured in vitro. These receptors all stem from a human donor in good health.

The chain is built from TRBV20-1 and TRBJ2-5; 7 bases align to TRBD2. The V and J ends lost 3 bases and 5 bases, in that order; junction bases with no gene match: 15. The CDR3 extends over 16 amino acids. Germline V gene sequence: CDR1 DFQATT, CDR2 SNEGSKA (reference sequence). For the CDR3, the DNA is TGCAGTGCTAGCCTCACTAGCGAGGTTTTGTGGGAGACCCAGTACTTC. It specifies CSASLTSEVLWETQYF.

The rearrangement links TRBV2 to TRBJ1-1, with D hard to call. The germline V gene encodes CDR1 SNHLY and CDR2 FYNNEI. The V end lost 3 bases, the J end lost 1 base, and 6 bases lay between the germline ends. This CDR3 region has 13 residues. This CDR3 reads CASSESRNTEAFF. CDR3 in DNA: TGTGCCAGCAGTGAGTCCAGGAACACTGAAGCTTTCTTT. The full variable domain, its missing parts supplied by reference TRBV2 and TRBJ1-1, is EPEVTQTPSHQVTQMGQEVILRCVPISNHLYFYWYRQILGQKVEFLVSFYNNEISEKSEIFDDQFSVERPDGSNFTLKIRSTKLEDSAMYFCASSESRNTEAFFGQGTRLTVV.

The J gene is TRBJ1-4, the V gene TRBV19, with TRBD1 matching 8 bases. Germline-derived CDR1 and CDR2 are LNHDA and SQIVND (reference sequence). Unmatched junction bases numbered 16, after V lost 6 bases and J lost 7 bases. The CDR3 is 17 amino acids. CDR3 region: CASSRQGTTVATEKLFF. In DNA form, the CDR3 reads TGTGCCAGTAGCCGACAGGGGACGACGGTAGCCACTGAAAAACTGTTTTTT. Using reference TRBV19 and TRBJ1-4 for the parts outside the CDR3, the full variable domain is DGGITQSPKYLFRKEGQNVTLSCEQNLNHDAMYWYRQDPGQGLRLIYYSQIVNDFQKGDIAEGYSVSREKKESFPLTVTSAQKNPTAFYLCASSRQGTTVATEKLFFGSGTQLSVL.

This clonotype was counted once. The V call is TRBV19, the J call TRBJ2-5, with D possibly TRBD1 on 5 matching bases. The germline V and J ends were trimmed by 9 bases and 2 bases, with 10 bases remaining between them. CDR1 and CDR2 (germline): LNHDA, SQIVND (reference sequence). The CDR3 spans 12 residues. CDR3 protein: CASQDTQETQYF. The CDR3 DNA reads as TGTGCCAGCCAGGACACGCAAGAGACCCAGTACTTC.

This chain joins TRBV20-1 and TRBJ2-5, with 9 bases aligning to TRBD2. The germline CDR1 and CDR2 sequences are DFQATT and SNEGSKA (reference sequence). The CDR3 runs to 13 residues. The V gene end was trimmed by 8 bases and the J gene end by 4 bases; junction bases not matched to a gene: 8. CDR3 nucleotide sequence: TGCAGTATTCATTTAGCGGGGGCAGAGACCCAGTACTTC. Encoded protein: CSIHLAGAETQYF.

This clonotype appeared a few times. V gene TRBV6-5 combines with J gene TRBJ1-1; the D is unclear. The V gene's germline CDR1 is MNHEY and CDR2 SVGAGI. This CDR3 is 13 amino acids long. Trimming took off 2 bases at V and 7 bases at J, with 11 bases between the two ends. The chain's CDR3 is CASSYRSGGEAFF. In DNA form, the CDR3 reads TGTGCCAGCAGTTACAGGTCCGGCGGTGAAGCTTTCTTT.

The CDR3, as DNA: TGTGCCAGCAGCTTAAAGGGGGATACCAGGGGAGAGACCCAGTACTTC. Protein sequence: CASSLKGDTRGETQYF. The V gene is TRBV7-9, the J gene TRBJ2-5; maybe TRBD1 (6 bases). The length of the CDR3 is 16 residues. Looked up from germline, CDR1 is SEHNR and CDR2 is FQNEAQ (reference sequence). Trimming took 2 bases from V and 4 from J, leaving 17 bases between them. Variable domain in full (rest from reference TRBV7-9 and TRBJ2-5): DTGVSQNPRHKITKRGQNVTFRCDPISEHNRLYWYRQTLGQGPEFLTYFQNEAQLEKSRLLSDRFSAERPKGSFSTLEIQRTEQGDSAMYLCASSLKGDTRGETQYFGPGTRLLVL.

The chain has TRBV29-1 and TRBJ1-5; D not resolved. V was pared by 1 base and J by 3 bases, with 7 bases between. CDR3 length: 13 residues. Germline assignment: CDR1 SQVTM and CDR2 ANQGSEA. CDR3 sequence: CSVEAGVNQPQHF. The CDR3 nucleotides read TGCAGCGTTGAAGCTGGAGTCAATCAGCCCCAGCATTTT.

This rearrangement joins TRBV6-1 to TRBJ1-5; tentative D call: TRBD1 (6 bases). V was cut by 3 bases and J by 2 bases, with 23 bases left in between. There are 19 residues in the CDR3. Germline V gives CDR1 MNHNS, CDR2 SASEGT. The CDR3 DNA follows: TGTGCCAGCAGTGATTTTATGGGAGATATTTGGACAGGCAATCAGCCCCAGCATTTT. It is translated as CASSDFMGDIWTGNQPQHF.